The sequence of this TCR beta chain was determined in a study of graft-versus-host responses after intestinal transplantation. In the study overall: Tacrolimus and steroids were given for around three years to all recipients after anti-thymocyte globulin induction.

Study-wide points: Within the allografts of patients who had graft-donor T cell macrochimerism, graft-versus-host to host-versus-graft clonal ratios were high.

Produced via immunoSEQ multiplex PCR; TCRdb's table is partial and in-frame only. The data contain about 85,000 clones, about 91% of them singletons. Notes on this clone: Antigen specificity is unknown.

V shed 7 bases and J 3 bases; nucleotides not matched to a gene: 13. This CDR3 comprises 16 residues. Germline V CDR1 and CDR2: MNHNY, SVGAGI (reference sequence). The sequences come from unstimulated CD8+ T cells sorted from spleen or lymph node cells, collected before transplant. This clonotype originated in a human donor who was the organ donor for an intestinal transplant. The chain couples TRBV6-6 to TRBJ1-1, with 8 bases that match TRBD1. CDR3 in amino acids: CASKTGVGLRDTEAFF. The CDR3 DNA reads as TGTGCCAGCAAGACAGGGGTGGGGTTACGGGACACTGAAGCTTTCTTT.